The 26 T cell receptor beta chains presented below share a single source sample, sequenced in a study of T cells after posttransplantation cyclophosphamide. The assay was immunoSEQ multiplex PCR, and TCRdb's table has in-frame clones only and misses some. This table holds some 34,000 clones, around 78% found once. A marrow graft followed busulfan-fludarabine conditioning, with cyclophosphamide on days +3 and +4. This specimen consisted of CD4+ T cells sorted from blood, obtained around 2,000 days after a stem cell transplant with posttransplant cyclophosphamide. The receptors shown here come from a female patient aged 35-55 years who received an allogeneic stem cell transplant from a related donor, was CMV-positive, and had no GVHD. Some T cells may be provided by the graft donor.

The chain has TRBV5-4 and TRBJ2-7, with TRBD2 identical over 8 bases. The CDR3 loop spans 16 amino acids. Germline CDR1 is SGHNT and CDR2 is YYREEE (reference sequence). V lost 0 bases to trimming and J lost 4 bases; unmatched junction nucleotides: 9. In DNA form, the CDR3 reads TGTGCCAGCAGCTTGGAGGCGAGCGGGGGCTTGTACGAGCAGTACTTC. This codes for CASSLEASGGLYEQYF.

This clone was found a few times. The gene calls are TRBV15 and TRBJ1-6, with 10 positions matching TRBD1. Germline V lookup: CDR1 LNHNV, CDR2 YYDKDF (reference sequence). The CDR3 sequence is 16 residues long. The J segment lost 10 bases and the V segment lost 4 bases, leaving 10 bases of the junction unmatched. In DNA form, the CDR3 reads TGTGCCACCAGCACCCTACCAGGGACAGGGGCCTCACCCCTCCACTTT. Residues: CATSTLPGTGASPLHF.

The CDR3 sequence is CASSPGGPGDTQYF. The DNA for the CDR3 is TGTGCCAGCAGCCCGGGGGGGCCGGGAGATACGCAGTATTTT. V gene TRBV11-3 combines with J gene TRBJ2-3; 8 positions match TRBD2. J gave up 5 bases and V 5 bases, and 6 bases lay outside the gene matches. The CDR3 is made up of 14 amino acids. Germline CDR1 and CDR2: SGHNT and YENEEA.

Comments on this clone: This CDR3 is also generated by other DNA sequences in the sample. CDR3 amino acids: CASSYSRGGDTQYF. CDR3 nucleotide sequence: TGTGCCAGCAGTTACTCGCGGGGGGGAGATACGCAGTATTTT. V gene TRBV6-5 combines with J gene TRBJ2-3; 9 bases map to TRBD2. V dropped 0 bases and J dropped 5; count of bases not matched to a gene: 0. Germline assignment: CDR1 MNHEY and CDR2 SVGAGI. This CDR3 has 14 residues.

V is TRBV28 and J is TRBJ1-1; D is uncertain. This CDR3 region has 14 residues. CDR1 is MDHEN, CDR2 SYDVKM, per germline. Trimming took 1 base from V and 5 from J, leaving 11 bases between them. CDR3 bases: TGTGCCAGCAGTTTATTCGGGATAGGGACTGAAGCTTTCTTT. It translates to CASSLFGIGTEAFF.

This clone was recorded a few times. This CDR3 is CASSQGRVNSPLHF. The CDR3 region has the DNA TGCGCCAGCAGCCAAGGCAGGGTCAATTCACCCCTCCACTTT. The chain joins TRBV4-1 to TRBJ1-6, with TRBD1 as a possible D gene (5 bases). Trimming took off 1 base at V and 7 bases at J, with 8 bases between the two ends. CDR3 size: 14 residues. The germline V gene has CDR1 MGHRA and CDR2 YSYEKL.

The chain joins TRBV27 to TRBJ1-2, with 9 bases that match TRBD1. Germline V gene lookup returns CDR1 MNHEY and CDR2 SMNVEV (reference sequence). V gave up 9 bases and J gave up 3 bases; unmatched junction bases: 8. This CDR3 comprises 14 residues. CDR3 nucleotide sequence: TGTGCCAGTAAGGGGGGACAGGGTGACTATGGCTACACCTTC. Its protein is CASKGGQGDYGYTF.

This chain connects TRBV7-3 to TRBJ2-2; no clear D gene. The CDR3 consists of 13 residues. The germline V gene has CDR1 SGHTA and CDR2 FQGTGA. Trimming left V 2 bases short and J 6 bases short, with 7 bases between. This CDR3 is CASSLPTSGELFF. The DNA for the CDR3 is TGTGCCAGCAGCTTACCTACTTCCGGGGAGCTGTTTTTT. Full variable domain (remainder filled in from reference TRBV7-3 and TRBJ2-2): GAGVSQTPSNKVTEKGKYVELRCDPISGHTALYWYRQSLGQGPEFLIYFQGTGAADDSGLPNDRFFAVRPEGSVSTLKIQRTERGDSAVYLCASSLPTSGELFFGEGSRLTVL.

J is TRBJ1-2 and V is TRBV27, with D tentatively TRBD1 (5 bases). Germline CDR1 reads MNHEY; CDR2 reads SMNVEV (reference sequence). The V end lost 4 bases, the J end lost 2 bases, and 14 bases lay between the germline ends. CDR3 length: 15 residues. The CDR3 is CASSWSGQLNYGYTF. The CDR3 nucleotides read TGTGCCAGCAGTTGGTCCGGACAACTGAACTATGGCTACACCTTC.

V usage is TRBV10-3 and J usage is TRBJ1-1, with TRBD1 as a possible D gene (6 bases). Looked up from germline, CDR1 is ENHRY and CDR2 is SYGVKD. This CDR3 contains 14 residues. The V gene lost 0 bases and the J gene lost 7 bases, with 12 bases spanning the gap. CDR3: CAISESWEGGEAFF. CDR3 DNA sequence: TGTGCCATCAGTGAGTCGTGGGAAGGGGGTGAAGCTTTCTTT.

The gene calls are TRBV5-1 and TRBJ1-5; tentatively, D is TRBD1 (5 bases). The CDR3 runs to 15 residues. Germline V CDR1 and CDR2: SGHRS, YFSETQ. V lost 0 bases, J lost 5 bases, and 12 bases lay in between. Here the CDR3 reads CASSLAAGKDQPQHF. CDR3 nucleotide sequence: TGCGCCAGCAGCTTGGCCGCAGGGAAGGATCAGCCCCAGCATTTT.

The chain recombines TRBV7-2 with TRBJ2-1; the match to TRBD1 covers 9 bases. The germline V gene encodes CDR1 SGHTA and CDR2 FQGNSA. Germline trimming cut 5 bases from V and 8 bases from J; bases unmatched to any gene: 7. The CDR3 is 14 residues long. This CDR3 reads CASSVDRGRDEQFF. The DNA of the CDR3 is TGTGCCAGCAGCGTGGACAGGGGACGGGATGAGCAGTTCTTC.

Written as DNA, the CDR3 is TGTGCCAGCAGCCCCCACGGATTGGGGAGCTCCTACGAGCAGTACTTC. Its translation: CASSPHGLGSSYEQYF. J is TRBJ2-7 and V is TRBV9, with D possibly TRBD2 on 5 matching bases. The germline V gene encodes CDR1 SGDLS and CDR2 YYNGEE. CDR3 length: 16 amino acids. Trimming removed 4 bases at V and 0 bases at J, with 17 bases between.

J is TRBJ1-5 and V is TRBV9; 7 bases are a match to TRBD1. CDR3 length: 15 residues. The germline V gene has CDR1 SGDLS and CDR2 YYNGEE. V shed 0 bases, J shed 5 bases, and the junction held 5 bases outside the gene matches. The CDR3 here is CASSVEPGGDQPQHF. In DNA form, the CDR3 reads TGTGCCAGCAGCGTAGAGCCAGGGGGTGATCAGCCCCAGCATTTT.

The chain has TRBV4-3 and TRBJ1-1; no clear D. CDR1 is LGHNA and CDR2 is YSLEER in the germline V gene. The CDR3 loop spans 13 amino acids. Trimming left V 1 base short and J 1 base short, with 4 bases between. The CDR3 region has the DNA TGCGCCAGCAGCCAAGGTCAGAACACTGAAGCTTTCTTT. This codes for CASSQGQNTEAFF.

This sequence joins TRBV12-5 and TRBJ1-4; the D gene is possibly TRBD1 (6 bases). CDR1 is LGHNT, CDR2 FRNRAP, per germline. The V end was cut by 0 bases, the J end by 6 bases, with 11 bases between. The CDR3 is made up of 15 amino acids. DNA for the CDR3: TGTGCTAGTGGTTTGGTTGAGGGGGACGATGAAAAACTGTTTTTT. This translates into CASGLVEGDDEKLFF. The full variable domain, with the rest looked up from reference TRBV12-5 and TRBJ1-4, is DARVTQTPRHKVTEMGQEVTMRCQPILGHNTVFWYRQTMMQGLELLAYFRNRAPLDDSGMPKDRFSAEMPDATLATLKIQPSEPRDSAVYFCASGLVEGDDEKLFFGSGTQLSVL.

The chain couples TRBV5-1 to TRBJ2-7, with 9 bases fitting TRBD2. After removal of 3 bases from V and 5 bases from J, the junction contained 9 bases not matched to a gene. The CDR3 is 15 amino acids. Germline V gene lookup returns CDR1 SGHRS and CDR2 YFSETQ. The CDR3 protein is CASSYSGGPTDEQYF. The CDR3 region has the DNA TGCGCCAGCAGCTATAGCGGGGGCCCCACTGACGAGCAGTACTTC.

The rearrangement uses TRBV4-2 and TRBJ2-4, with 16 positions matching TRBD2. Germline CDR1 is LGHNA and CDR2 is YNFKEQ. CDR3 length: 17 amino acids. With 7 bases clipped from V and 3 bases from J, the junction kept 6 bases outside the gene matches. The CDR3 loop reads CASTGTSGGAGKNIQYF. The DNA for the CDR3 is TGTGCCAGCACCGGGACTAGCGGGGGGGCGGGCAAAAACATTCAGTACTTC.

The chain has TRBV7-6 and TRBJ1-6; possibly TRBD1 for D (5 bases). V lost 2 bases and J 5 bases, leaving 13 bases between the germline ends. The CDR3 totals 16 residues. Per the germline V gene, CDR1 is SGHVS and CDR2 is FNYEAQ. The CDR3 sequence is CASSLRAGQHNSPLHF. CDR3 nucleotide sequence: TGTGCCAGCAGCTTAAGGGCCGGACAACATAATTCACCCCTCCACTTT. Using reference TRBV7-6 and TRBJ1-6 for the parts outside the CDR3, the full variable domain is GAGVSQSPRYKVTKRGQDVALRCDPISGHVSLYWYRQALGQGPEFLTYFNYEAQQDKSGLPNDRFSAERPEGSISTLTIQRTEQRDSAMYRCASSLRAGQHNSPLHFGNGTRLTVT.

V is TRBV7-2 and J is TRBJ1-4; the match to TRBD1 covers 7 bases. Germline CDR1 and CDR2: SGHTA and FQGNSA. This CDR3 spans 18 amino acids. Unmatched junction bases numbered 15, after V lost 2 bases and J lost 6 bases. The CDR3: CASSLQLQGSPGDEKLFF. The CDR3 nucleotides read TGTGCCAGCAGCTTACAATTACAGGGGTCTCCAGGGGATGAAAAACTGTTTTTT. Complete variable domain (other parts from reference TRBV7-2 and TRBJ1-4): GAGVSQSPSNKVTEKGKDVELRCDPISGHTALYWYRQSLGQGLEFLIYFQGNSAPDKSGLPSDRFSAERTGGSVSTLTIQRTQQEDSAVYLCASSLQLQGSPGDEKLFFGSGTQLSVL.

This rearrangement joins TRBV28 to TRBJ2-5; no clear D gene. The CDR3 spans 12 residues. Germline CDR1 MDHEN, CDR2 SYDVKM. V shed 7 bases and J shed 2 bases, with 8 bases lying between them. CDR3 sequence reads: CASKDLQETQYF. The DNA for the CDR3 is TGTGCCAGCAAAGACTTACAAGAGACCCAGTACTTC.

The gene calls are TRBV5-4 and TRBJ2-2; possibly TRBD2 for D (6 bases). This CDR3 has 16 amino acids. Trimming cost V 4 bases and J 4 bases, with 17 bases left between them. Germline V gives CDR1 SGHNT, CDR2 YYREEE (reference sequence). The CDR3 region has the DNA TGTGCCAGCAGCCAAAACTGGGGGGATCCCACCGGGGAGCTGTTTTTT. Its translation is CASSQNWGDPTGELFF.

The rearrangement uses TRBV11-2 and TRBJ1-1; no clear D. V lost 1 base to trimming and J lost 1 base, with 4 bases between them. In germline, CDR1 is SGHAT, CDR2 FQNNGV. The CDR3 runs 13 residues. CDR3 in DNA: TGTGCCAGCAGCTTAGCCGGGAACACTGAAGCTTTCTTT. Its protein is CASSLAGNTEAFF. Filled out from reference TRBV11-2 and TRBJ1-1, the complete variable domain reads EAGVAQSPRYKIIEKRQSVAFWCNPISGHATLYWYQQILGQGPKLLIQFQNNGVVDDSQLPKDRFSAERLKGVDSTLKIQPAKLEDSAVYLCASSLAGNTEAFFGQGTRLTVV.

CDR3 sequence reads: CASSPRTSGRETQYF. CDR3 nucleotides: TGTGCCAGCAGTCCGAGGACTAGCGGTAGGGAGACCCAGTACTTC. V usage is TRBV6-5 and J usage is TRBJ2-5; TRBD2 aligns across 10 bases. In germline, CDR1 is MNHEY, CDR2 SVGAGI. Trimming cost V 5 bases and J 5 bases; bases outside gene matches: 8. The length of the CDR3 is 15 residues.

The rearrangement uses TRBV6-1 and TRBJ1-5, with no clear D. Germline V lookup: CDR1 MNHNS, CDR2 SASEGT. The CDR3 spans 15 residues. Trimming shortened V by 2 bases and J by 4 bases, and 12 bases separated the two germline ends. This chain's CDR3 is CASSELITVNQPQHF. In nucleotides, the CDR3 is TGTGCCAGCAGTGAACTAATCACAGTAAATCAGCCCCAGCATTTT.

This chain joins TRBV19 and TRBJ2-6; TRBD1 aligns across 10 bases. This CDR3 has 17 residues. Losses at the gene ends were 5 bases for V and 3 bases for J; bases not matched to a gene: 7. The V gene's germline CDR1 is LNHDA and CDR2 SQIVND (reference sequence). CDR3 sequence: CASSSQTGGGGANVLTF. CDR3 in DNA: TGTGCCAGTAGTTCCCAGACAGGGGGCGGTGGGGCCAACGTCCTGACTTTC.